This T cell receptor (beta chain) originates from a study of blood T cell repertoires in COVID-19 (dated by TCRdb to 2018 to 2021). Concerning the study at large: Samples from collaborators originated in the United States, Italy and Spain and spanned both the acute and convalescent phases of COVID-19. The samples were drawn from the first 160 participants of the ongoing ImmuneRACE study and from 1,254 subjects provided by 6 global collaborators. The dataset comprised deeply sampled blood TCRbeta repertoires from subjects exposed to, actively infected with, or recovered from COVID-19. HLA class I and class II types, where available, came from metadata supplied by the sample provider rather than from assay-based typing. A de-identified subject ID, COVID-19 status, age in years and sex were almost always included in the sample metadata. The material from the prospective study consisted of cDNA or gDNA derived from T cells, B-cell-depleted T cells, or PBMCs. The repertoires were released in a freely available public database meant as a resource for research on the immune response to SARS-CoV-2.

CDR1 GTSNPN and CDR2 SVGIG are derived from the germline V gene (reference sequence). V trim: 1 base; J trim: 5 bases; unmatched bases: 3. Measured from the cysteine to the phenylalanine, the CDR3 is 15 residues long. This entry keeps only the CDR3 DNA: 45 bases, framed from base 1. What the research found in general, with its limitations: How much clinical and demographic metadata was included differed by source and by participant, and the metadata was provided uncurated.

In Seattle, one collaborating source enrolled patients while the infection was active and tracked those patients longitudinally over the course of disease. Collaborating institutions collected whole blood in K2EDTA tubes following their own protocols. Collaborator samples were shipped for TCRbeta analysis as frozen whole blood, isolated PBMCs, or DNA extracted from either sample type. TCRbeta CDR3 regions were amplified from genomic DNA by means of the immunoSEQ Assay, a bias-controlled multiplex PCR. The authors' analysis ran thus. The number of nucleated cells in each sample was estimated by amplification of reference gene primers within the assay. To quantify the absolute abundance of each unique TCRbeta CDR3 rearrangement, sequence reads were collapsed and filtered. Productive Simpson clonality was computed per sample as the square root of Simpson's diversity index over productive rearrangements. This immuneACCESS table, as held by TCRdb, lists in-frame sequences with V and J called but not all clones. Of the missing ones, under half trace to an unresolved V gene in checked studies; the others have no known cause. D and trimming were read from the DNA, whereas the V and J calls and clone size are those reported in that table. For this sample there are 150,000 to 200,000 clones; 70% to 90% appear just once. Roughly 9.7% of the sample is taken by the ten largest.

Of note for this clone: There is no known antigen for this receptor. Per-base qualities were not stored, and no clone one base away is much larger.

Sequencing input: peripheral blood. The chain employs TRBV30 and TRBJ2-1, with 12 bases in between that match TRBD2. The clonotype comes from a woman in her fifties or sixties with COVID-19, enrolled during active disease. The sequenced DNA: TGTGCCTGGAGTGGACTAGCGGGAGACCACAATGAGCAGTTCTTC. Protein translation: CAWSGLAGDHNEQFF.